One sample yielded the 17 T cell receptor beta chains listed below, sequenced in a study of blood T cell repertoires in COVID-19. Repertoires were generated with immunoSEQ multiplex PCR, while TCRdb's copy carries only in-frame clones and drops some. The repertoire holds 260,000 or so clones, 70% to 90% seen once, with over 0.55% in the top ten. What was sequenced was peripheral blood. All receptors come from a human donor in a cohort sampled during active COVID-19.

V usage is TRBV11-3 and J usage is TRBJ2-2, with TRBD1 identical over 9 bases. Germline values: CDR1 SGHNT, CDR2 YENEEA. Germline trimming cut 1 base from V and 4 bases from J; bases unmatched to any gene: 7. The CDR3 has 17 amino acids. Here the CDR3 reads CASSLGPRQGGTGELFF. The CDR3 DNA sequence: TGTGCCAGCAGCTTAGGTCCACGACAGGGGGGCACCGGGGAGCTGTTTTTT.

This clone was picked up a small number of times. The chain couples TRBV20-1 to TRBJ2-2; D call uncertain. The V end was cut by 6 bases, the J end by 7 bases, with 9 bases between. The CDR3 contains 11 residues. CDR1 is DFQATT, CDR2 SNEGSKA, per germline (reference sequence). The DNA for the CDR3 is TGCAGTGCGCGTCAATTCGGGGAGCTGTTTTTT. As protein: CSARQFGELFF.

This chain connects TRBV30 to TRBJ1-1, with D possibly being TRBD1 (6 bases). Trimming pared 3 bases from V and 5 bases from J, leaving 13 bases between. The CDR3 contains 13 residues. Germline V gene data show CDR1 as GTSNPN and CDR2 as SVGIG (reference sequence). CDR3 in DNA: TGTGCCTGGAGCGAGGGGGGGCGAACTGAAGCTTTCTTT. It translates to CAWSEGGRTEAFF.

The chain couples TRBV13 to TRBJ2-7; D not certain. Looked up from germline, CDR1 is PRHDT and CDR2 is FYEKMQ (reference sequence). This CDR3 comprises 10 residues. The V end was cut by 4 bases, the J end by 6 bases, with 4 bases between. CDR3 coding DNA: TGTGCCAGCAGCTCCGGCGAGCAGTACTTC. Protein: CASSSGEQYF. The full variable domain, its missing parts supplied by reference TRBV13 and TRBJ2-7, is AAGVIQSPRHLIKEKRETATLKCYPIPRHDTVYWYQQGPGQDPQFLISFYEKMQSDKGSIPDRFSAQQFSDYHSELNMSSLELGDSALYFCASSSGEQYFGPGTRLTVT.

This chain uses TRBV3-1 (or the pseudogene TRBV3-2) with TRBJ2-7; D might be TRBD2 (6 bases). Germline values: CDR1 LGHDT, CDR2 YNNKEL (reference sequence). CDR3 length: 15 residues. The ends were cut back, 1 base at V and 4 bases at J, with 14 bases in the middle. The CDR3 region is CASSQALGAGYEQYF. The CDR3 DNA follows: TGTGCCAGCAGCCAAGCCCTAGGAGCGGGTTACGAGCAGTACTTC.

This chain uses TRBV27 with TRBJ1-6, with D tentatively TRBD1 (5 bases). V shed 2 bases and J shed 8 bases, with 13 bases lying between them. Germline values: CDR1 MNHEY, CDR2 SMNVEV (reference sequence). The CDR3 has 15 residues. As DNA, the CDR3 is TGTGCCAGCAGTTTAGTAGGGGTAGGTGATTCACCCCTCCACTTT. It specifies CASSLVGVGDSPLHF.

The chain recombines TRBV19 with TRBJ1-2, with D maybe TRBD1 (6 bases). Per germline, CDR1 LNHDA and CDR2 SQIVND (reference sequence). This CDR3 is 16 amino acids long. Trimming took 6 bases from V and 0 from J, leaving 17 bases between them. DNA for the CDR3: TGTGCCAGTAGCTATACAGGGCCGATTACTAACTATGGCTACACCTTC. This codes for CASSYTGPITNYGYTF.

The table lists this clone with a count of one. The V and J genes are TRBV6-2 or TRBV6-3 and TRBJ2-7; D is perhaps TRBD2 (5 bases). The CDR3 consists of 14 residues. With 6 bases removed from V and 4 bases from J, the gap between germline ends came to 16 bases. The V gene's germline CDR1 is MNHEY and CDR2 SVGEGT. The CDR3 region is CASSRTDLSYEQYF. CDR3 nucleotides: TGTGCCAGCAGCCGGACGGACTTGTCTTACGAGCAGTACTTC.

V gene TRBV28 combines with J gene TRBJ2-1; the D is unclear. The CDR3 totals 16 residues. V was shortened by 7 bases and J by 0 bases, with 16 bases between the two germline ends. Germline V gives CDR1 MDHEN, CDR2 SYDVKM. CDR3 bases: TGTGCCAGCACCCCTCCACAGAGTGGCTCCTACAATGAGCAGTTCTTC. Protein: CASTPPQSGSYNEQFF.

The V gene is TRBV7-6, the J gene TRBJ2-2; 10 bases match TRBD2. The CDR3 totals 16 residues. V was pared by 3 bases and J by 5 bases, with 6 bases of the junction left unmatched. Germline CDR1 reads SGHVS; CDR2 reads FNYEAQ. The CDR3 DNA is TGTGCCAGCAGCTTCCTAGCGGGAGTTTATACCGGGGAGCTGTTTTTT. It encodes CASSFLAGVYTGELFF.

This chain joins TRBV7-2 and TRBJ1-1; 9 bases are shared with TRBD1. CDR3 size: 15 residues. Germline-derived CDR1 and CDR2 are SGHTA and FQGNSA. J gave up 6 bases and V 4 bases, and 9 bases lay outside the gene matches. The DNA of the CDR3 is TGTGCCAGCAGCTGGACAGGGGCTGTTTCCGCTGAAGCTTTCTTT. This gives the protein CASSWTGAVSAEAFF.

The rearrangement uses TRBV20-1 and TRBJ1-1; D possibly corresponds to TRBD1 (5 bases). This CDR3 contains 14 residues. Per germline, CDR1 DFQATT and CDR2 SNEGSKA (reference sequence). Trimming removed 3 bases at V and 11 bases at J, with 22 bases between. The DNA of the CDR3 is TGCAGTGCTAGTGATGGCAGGGTAGGATTAGGTGCTTTCTTT. The encoded protein is CSASDGRVGLGAFF.

The rearrangement links TRBV6-2 or TRBV6-3 to TRBJ1-1, with 7 bases aligning to TRBD1. The germline gives CDR1 MNHEY, CDR2 SVGEGT. V gave up 4 bases and J gave up 0 bases; unmatched junction bases: 8. There are 16 residues in the CDR3. Here the CDR3 DNA reads TGTGCCAGCAGTTTCGGACAGGCCAGAATGAACACTGAAGCTTTCTTT. Its translation is CASSFGQARMNTEAFF.

This clone occurred a few times. The chain joins TRBV7-9 to TRBJ2-1; D might be TRBD2 (5 bases). Trimming shortened V by 5 bases and J by 3 bases, and 8 bases separated the two germline ends. The CDR3 loop spans 13 amino acids. CDR1 SEHNR and CDR2 FQNEAQ come from the germline V gene (reference sequence). The CDR3 spells CASSGRDYNEQFF. The CDR3 DNA follows: TGTGCCAGCAGCGGCCGGGACTACAATGAGCAGTTCTTC. Supplemented by reference TRBV7-9 and TRBJ2-1, the full variable domain reads DTGVSQNPRHKITKRGQNVTFRCDPISEHNRLYWYRQTLGQGPEFLTYFQNEAQLEKSRLLSDRFSAERPKGSFSTLEIQRTEQGDSAMYLCASSGRDYNEQFFGPGTRLTVL.

The J gene is TRBJ2-3, the V gene TRBV9; maybe TRBD1 (6 bases). CDR3 length: 14 amino acids. CDR1 is SGDLS, CDR2 YYNGEE, per germline. V was cut by 2 bases and J by 2 bases, with 9 bases left in between. The CDR3 DNA reads TGTGCCAGCAGCGTTGGGGGCAACACAGATACGCAGTATTTT. It encodes CASSVGGNTDTQYF.

The chain uses TRBV27 and TRBJ2-5; TRBD1 matches at 11 bases. Germline-derived CDR1 and CDR2 are MNHEY and SMNVEV (reference sequence). The CDR3 length is 16 residues. J was trimmed by 4 bases and V by 3 bases; bases with no gene match: 7. CDR3 residues: CASSFGGTGGRETQYF. DNA of the CDR3: TGTGCCAGCAGTTTCGGTGGGACAGGGGGACGAGAGACCCAGTACTTC.

The V gene is TRBV5-1, the J gene TRBJ1-2; no clear D. CDR1 SGHRS and CDR2 YFSETQ come from the germline V gene. The CDR3 is made up of 15 amino acids. Trimming took 0 bases from V and 9 from J, leaving 18 bases between them. CDR3 residues: CASSLELSRERSYTF. In DNA, the CDR3 is TGCGCCAGCAGCTTGGAATTATCGAGGGAAAGAAGCTACACCTTC.